A selection of T cell receptor beta chains follows, all from one sample in a study of memory CD4+ T cells and cytomegalovirus serostatus. Here immunoSEQ multiplex PCR was the method, and the copy in TCRdb shows in-frame clones only, minus some. The data hold 70,000 to 95,000 clones, with approximately 80% observed a single time. The sample was memory CD4+ T cells from blood. The receptors here all came from an adult in good health and CMV-seronegative. Both conserved end residues are part of each CDR3. The D gene is left open where the match is weak. Size is omitted from some rows. Given values are once, few, many or a class for expanded clones.

v_call	cdr3_length	j_call	d_call	clone_size	cdr3_aa	cdr3_nt
TRBV11-2	16	TRBJ1-1	.	many	CASSLVEFRGAGGAFF	TGTGCCAGCAGCTTAGTCGAGTTCAGGGGCGCAGGTGGAGCTTTCTTT
TRBV7-3	13	TRBJ1-1	.	few	CASSTGRNTEAFF	TGTGCCAGCAGCACGGGACGGAACACTGAAGCTTTCTTT
TRBV6-4	15	TRBJ2-1	.	.	CASSDSGGHYNEQFF	TGTGCCAGCAGTGACTCTGGGGGCCACTACAATGAGCAGTTCTTC
TRBV7-2	15	TRBJ1-3	.	.	CASSPRGGSGNTIYF	TGTGCCAGCAGCCCGAGGGGGGGATCGGGAAACACCATATATTTT
TRBV18	14	TRBJ1-1	TRBD1	.	CASSATGGNTEAFF	TGTGCCAGCTCAGCGACAGGGGGGAACACTGAAGCTTTCTTT
TRBV5-5	14	TRBJ1-2	.	few	CASSPTGALYGYTF	TGTGCCAGCAGCCCGACAGGAGCGCTCTATGGCTACACCTTC
TRBV12-5	13	TRBJ2-5	.	.	CASGSDGRGTQYF	TGTGCTAGTGGTTCCGACGGGCGAGGGACCCAGTACTTC
TRBV12-5	13	TRBJ2-1	TRBD1	.	CASGLGQGDEQFF	TGTGCTAGTGGTTTGGGACAGGGGGATGAGCAGTTCTTC
TRBV18	16	TRBJ1-2	.	.	CASSPAPGQSNYGYTF	TGTGCCAGCTCACCAGCCCCCGGACAGTCCAACTATGGCTACACCTTC
TRBV7-9	17	TRBJ1-1	.	.	CASSLDLGARGDTEAFF	TGTGCCAGCAGCTTAGATTTAGGGGCGCGGGGGGACACTGAAGCTTTCTTT